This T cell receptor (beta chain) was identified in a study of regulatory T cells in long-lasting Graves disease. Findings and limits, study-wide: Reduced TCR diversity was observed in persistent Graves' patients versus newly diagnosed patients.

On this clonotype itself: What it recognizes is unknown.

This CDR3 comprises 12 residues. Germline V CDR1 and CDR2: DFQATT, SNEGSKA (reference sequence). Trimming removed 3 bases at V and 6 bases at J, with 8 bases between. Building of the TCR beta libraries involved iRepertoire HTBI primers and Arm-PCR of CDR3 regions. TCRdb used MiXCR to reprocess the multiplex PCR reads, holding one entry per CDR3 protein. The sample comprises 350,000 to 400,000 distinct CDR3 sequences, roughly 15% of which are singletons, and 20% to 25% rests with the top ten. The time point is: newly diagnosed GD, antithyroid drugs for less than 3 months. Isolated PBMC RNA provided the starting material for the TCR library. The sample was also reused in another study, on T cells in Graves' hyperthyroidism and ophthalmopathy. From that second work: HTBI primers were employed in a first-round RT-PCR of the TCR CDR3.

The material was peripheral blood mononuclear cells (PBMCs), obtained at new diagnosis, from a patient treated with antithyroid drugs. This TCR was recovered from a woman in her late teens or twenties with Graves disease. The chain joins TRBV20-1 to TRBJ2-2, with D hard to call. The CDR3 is CSARGLAGELFF. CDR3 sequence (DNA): TGCAGTGCTAGGGGGTTAGCCGGGGAGCTGTTTTTT.